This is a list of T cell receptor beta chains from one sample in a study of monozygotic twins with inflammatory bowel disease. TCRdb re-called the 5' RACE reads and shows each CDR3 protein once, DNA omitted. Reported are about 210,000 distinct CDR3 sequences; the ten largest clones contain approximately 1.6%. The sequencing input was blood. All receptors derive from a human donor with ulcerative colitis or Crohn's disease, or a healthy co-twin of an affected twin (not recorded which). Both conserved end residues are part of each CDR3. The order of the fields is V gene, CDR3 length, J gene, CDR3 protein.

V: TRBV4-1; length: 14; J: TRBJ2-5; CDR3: CASSPLEYGETQYF
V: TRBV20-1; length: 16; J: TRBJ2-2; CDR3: CSARDRLQGNTGELFF
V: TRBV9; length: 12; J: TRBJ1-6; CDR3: CASSVGDSPLHF
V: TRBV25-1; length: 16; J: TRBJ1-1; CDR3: CASSELEGQQNTEAFF
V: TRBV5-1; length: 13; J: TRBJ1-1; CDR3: CASSRDRVTEAFF
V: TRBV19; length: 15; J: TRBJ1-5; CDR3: CASSVRDRSNQPQHF
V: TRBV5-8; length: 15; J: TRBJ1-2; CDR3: CASSIRDRVLYGYTF
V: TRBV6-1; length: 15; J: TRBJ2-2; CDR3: CASRNGRGHTGELFF
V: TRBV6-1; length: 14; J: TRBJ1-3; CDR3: CASRRREGGNTIYF
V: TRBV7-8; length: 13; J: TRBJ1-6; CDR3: CASSLAWDQPLHF
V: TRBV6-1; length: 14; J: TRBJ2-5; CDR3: CASSEVAGFETQYF
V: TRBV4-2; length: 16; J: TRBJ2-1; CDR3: CASSQGDARHHNEQFF
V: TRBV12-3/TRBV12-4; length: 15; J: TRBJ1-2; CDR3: CASRGQEWGGYGYTF
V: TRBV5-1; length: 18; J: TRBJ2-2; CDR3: CASSKAPLAGGYTGELFF
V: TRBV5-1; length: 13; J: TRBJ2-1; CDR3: CASGAGTYNEQFF
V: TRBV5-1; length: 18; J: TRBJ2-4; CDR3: CASSYRDSPAGAKNMQYF
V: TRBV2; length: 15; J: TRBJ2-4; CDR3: CASGTSGPLKNIQYF
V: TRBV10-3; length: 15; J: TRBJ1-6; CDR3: CAISEGTVYNSPLHF
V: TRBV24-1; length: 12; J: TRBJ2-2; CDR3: CATSDRFGELFF
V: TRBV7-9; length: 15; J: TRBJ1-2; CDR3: CASSPGQGFPYGYTF
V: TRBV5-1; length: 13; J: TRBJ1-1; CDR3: CASTQGQNTEAFF
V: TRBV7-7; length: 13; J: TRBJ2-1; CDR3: CASSQRGGDEQFF
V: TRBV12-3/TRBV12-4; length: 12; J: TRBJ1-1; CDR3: CASSSSRTEAFF
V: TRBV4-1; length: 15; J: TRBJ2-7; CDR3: CASSQAAGITYEQYF
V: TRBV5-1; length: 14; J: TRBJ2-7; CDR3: CASSSYRGGNEQYF
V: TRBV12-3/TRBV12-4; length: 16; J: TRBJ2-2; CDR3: CASSPTTLPTTGELFF
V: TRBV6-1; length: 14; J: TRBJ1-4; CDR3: CASSEVLSREKLFF
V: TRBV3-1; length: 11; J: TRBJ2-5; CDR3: CASSQENRVHF
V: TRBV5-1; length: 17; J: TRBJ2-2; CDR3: CASTPQEEAGYTGELFF
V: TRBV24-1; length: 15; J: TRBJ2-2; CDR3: CATSGGRANTGELFF
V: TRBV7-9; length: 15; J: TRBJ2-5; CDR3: CASSLQQGARETQYF
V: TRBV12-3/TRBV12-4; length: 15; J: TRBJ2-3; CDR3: CASSPGRALTDTQYF
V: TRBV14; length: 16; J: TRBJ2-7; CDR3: CASSQTRGQGSYEQYF
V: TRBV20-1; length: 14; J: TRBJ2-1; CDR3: CSATPGTGRNEQFF
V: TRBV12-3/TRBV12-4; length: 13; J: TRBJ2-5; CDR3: CASSSRNEETQYF
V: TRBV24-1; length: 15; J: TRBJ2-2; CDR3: CATQTGTEDTGELFF
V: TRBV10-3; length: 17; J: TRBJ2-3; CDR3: CAIKGTSGGQSTDTQYF
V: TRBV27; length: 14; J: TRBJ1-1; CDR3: CASSFRDLGREAFF
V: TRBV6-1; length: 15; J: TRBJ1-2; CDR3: CASRLRGQDPYGYTF
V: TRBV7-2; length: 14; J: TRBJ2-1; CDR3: CASSFGVGRGEQFF
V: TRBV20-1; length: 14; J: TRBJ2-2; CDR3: CSASAGRTGGELFF
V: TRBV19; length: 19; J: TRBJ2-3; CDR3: CASSRYAGTSGGYTDTQYF
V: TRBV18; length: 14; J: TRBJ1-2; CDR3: CASSPPAGSYGYTF
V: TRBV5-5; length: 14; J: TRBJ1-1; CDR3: CASSGYRGPTEAFF
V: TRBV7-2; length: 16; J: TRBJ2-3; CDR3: CASSPGWGESTDTQYF